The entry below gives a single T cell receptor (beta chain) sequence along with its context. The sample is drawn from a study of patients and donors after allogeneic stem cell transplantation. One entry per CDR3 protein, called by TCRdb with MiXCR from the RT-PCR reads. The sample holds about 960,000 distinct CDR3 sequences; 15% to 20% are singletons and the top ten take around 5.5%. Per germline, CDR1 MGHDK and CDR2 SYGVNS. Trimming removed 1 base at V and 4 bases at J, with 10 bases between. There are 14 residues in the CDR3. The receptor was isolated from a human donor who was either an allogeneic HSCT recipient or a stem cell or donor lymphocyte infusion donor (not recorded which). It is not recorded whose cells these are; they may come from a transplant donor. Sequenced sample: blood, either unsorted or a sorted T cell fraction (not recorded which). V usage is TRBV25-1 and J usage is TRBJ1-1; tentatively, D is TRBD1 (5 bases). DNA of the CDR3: TGTGCCAGCAGTGAATCTTGGGACGGCACTGAAGCTTTCTTT. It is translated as CASSESWDGTEAFF.